The 16 T cell receptor beta chains given below trace back to one sample, sequenced in a study of shared clonotypes between healthy human individuals. Using immunoSEQ multiplex PCR, the repertoire was profiled, and TCRdb retains in-frame clones only, with some absent. The table lists more than 2,000,000 clones, around 90% of them singletons. Material for sequencing was naive CD4+ T cells sorted from blood. Subset defined: CD45RA+ positively selected. The receptor set was obtained from a man in his late teens or twenties in good health.

This sequence joins TRBV19 and TRBJ2-2; 10 bases agree with TRBD2. Germline V gene lookup returns CDR1 LNHDA and CDR2 SQIVND (reference sequence). The CDR3 is 16 residues long. V lost 5 bases to trimming and J lost 2 bases; unmatched junction nucleotides: 5. In DNA form, the CDR3 reads TGTGCCAGTAGTCTGCGACTAGCGGGTAACACCGGGGAGCTGTTTTTT. Its translation: CASSLRLAGNTGELFF.

A remark on this clone: Other nucleotide sequences in the sample specify the same CDR3. V and J are TRBV6-5 and TRBJ2-7; 11 nucleotides agree with TRBD1. CDR1 MNHEY and CDR2 SVGAGI come from the germline V gene. This CDR3 spans 15 amino acids. V lost 2 bases and J lost 4; bases outside the gene matches: 4. This CDR3 is CASSYRDRGSYEQYF. In nucleotides, the CDR3 is TGTGCCAGCAGTTACCGGGACAGGGGGTCGTACGAGCAGTACTTC.

As DNA, the CDR3 is TGTGCCAGCAGCGTAACCCTAGACTACGAGCAGTACTTC. The encoded protein is CASSVTLDYEQYF. The gene calls are TRBV9 and TRBJ2-7; D is uncertain. Germline V gene sequence: CDR1 SGDLS, CDR2 YYNGEE. Trimming removed 1 base from V and 3 bases from J, with 8 bases in between. The length of the CDR3 is 13 residues.

This chain joins TRBV29-1 and TRBJ1-5; D unresolved. CDR3 length equals 12 residues. The germline CDR1 and CDR2 sequences are SQVTM and ANQGSEA. Trimming pared 0 bases from V and 15 bases from J, leaving 15 bases between. Here the CDR3 reads CSVEDLRSNRHF. The CDR3 DNA reads as TGCAGCGTTGAAGATCTGCGGTCCAATCGGCATTTT.

This chain links TRBV4-1 with TRBJ1-2, with a weak D call TRBD1 (5 bases). Germline V gives CDR1 MGHRA, CDR2 YSYEKL. The CDR3 is 15 amino acids. V lost 3 bases and J 2 bases, leaving 13 bases between the germline ends. The CDR3 region is CASSHPGGENYGYTF. The CDR3 bases are TGCGCCAGCAGCCACCCCGGGGGTGAGAACTATGGCTACACCTTC.

The chain uses TRBV4-1 and TRBJ1-2; D is perhaps TRBD1 (5 bases). There are 14 residues in the CDR3. Trimming cost V 1 base and J 8 bases, with 14 bases left between them. Germline V gives CDR1 MGHRA, CDR2 YSYEKL. This CDR3 reads CASSQVWGPLGYTF. The CDR3 DNA sequence: TGCGCCAGCAGCCAAGTTTGGGGCCCTCTCGGCTACACCTTC.

The chain employs TRBV30 and TRBJ2-5; no clear D. The J call may not be correct, given that the DNA end is closer to TRBJ2-7. Germline V gene lookup returns CDR1 GTSNPN and CDR2 SVGIG (reference sequence). The length of the CDR3 is 12 residues. CDR3 amino acids: CAWSEQSYEQYF. The CDR3 nucleotides are TGTGCCTGGAGTGAACAGTCCTACGAGCAGTACTTC.

To note about this clone: Other DNA variants within this sample encode the same CDR3. This chain links TRBV14 with TRBJ2-5; 9 nucleotides align to TRBD2. From germline, CDR1 is SGHDN and CDR2 FVKESK. V shed 4 bases and J 5 bases; nucleotides not matched to a gene: 5. The CDR3 runs to 14 residues. The CDR3 protein is CASSPGTSRETQYF. The CDR3, as DNA: TGTGCCAGCAGCCCTGGGACTAGCCGGGAGACCCAGTACTTC.

The rearrangement links TRBV7-8 to TRBJ2-3; TRBD2 matches at 8 bases. V lost 2 bases and J lost 4; bases outside the gene matches: 5. This CDR3 contains 15 residues. Germline V lookup: CDR1 SGHVS, CDR2 FQNEAQ. The chain's CDR3 is CASSLRASGSDTQYF. The CDR3 DNA reads TGTGCCAGCAGCTTAAGGGCTAGCGGGTCAGATACGCAGTATTTT.

The chain combines TRBV7-3 with TRBJ2-6, with D hard to call. V was trimmed by 5 bases and J by 0 bases, leaving 5 bases between them. The CDR3 contains 14 residues. Germline CDR1 SGHTA, CDR2 FQGTGA. The DNA for the CDR3 is TGTGCCAGCAGCCTCATCTCTGGGGCCAACGTCCTGACTTTC. Its translation: CASSLISGANVLTF.

V usage is TRBV30 and J usage is TRBJ1-5; D is unclear. The CDR3 is made up of 14 amino acids. V lost 0 bases and J 6 bases, leaving 12 bases between the germline ends. CDR1 and CDR2 (germline): GTSNPN, SVGIG (reference sequence). The CDR3 loop is CAWSVGMMTQPQHF. CDR3 in DNA: TGTGCCTGGAGTGTTGGGATGATGACTCAGCCCCAGCATTTT.

CDR3 amino acids: CASSLAVQGEPTQYF. The DNA for the CDR3 is TGTGCCAGCAGCTTAGCGGTGCAGGGTGAACCTACGCAGTATTTT. The chain uses TRBV7-8 and TRBJ2-3; tentatively, D is TRBD1 (5 bases). With 0 bases removed from V and 8 bases from J, the gap between germline ends came to 15 bases. The CDR3 runs to 15 residues. Germline assignment: CDR1 SGHVS and CDR2 FQNEAQ.

The chain carries TRBV10-1 and TRBJ2-2; D might be TRBD1 (5 bases). This CDR3 is 15 amino acids long. Trimming took 2 bases from V and 4 from J, leaving 11 bases between them. Germline CDR1 and CDR2: WNHNN and SYGVQD (reference sequence). The CDR3 DNA follows: TGCGCCAGCAGTGAGAGGGGCCCGGGCACCGGGGAGCTGTTTTTT. Translated, it gives CASSERGPGTGELFF.

The chain joins TRBV2 to TRBJ2-7; maybe TRBD1 (6 bases). Germline V CDR1 and CDR2: SNHLY, FYNNEI. The CDR3 runs 12 residues. V was cut by 11 bases and J by 4 bases, with 15 bases left in between. The CDR3 DNA reads as TGTGCCGGGGGCCCCCAGGGGTACGAGCAGTACTTC. The encoded protein is CAGGPQGYEQYF.

The chain employs TRBV18 and TRBJ2-7; D call uncertain. The CDR3 length is 15 residues. Per germline, CDR1 KGHSH and CDR2 LQKENI. The germline V and J ends were trimmed by 2 bases and 3 bases, with 14 bases remaining between them. The CDR3 nucleotides are TGTGCCAGCTCACCAGGAGCTGGTGGGGTCTACGAGCAGTACTTC. Translation gives CASSPGAGGVYEQYF.

A single count supports this clone. DNA for the CDR3: TGTGCCAGCAGTAAGAGGCTAGCGGGTACCGGGGAGCTGTTTTTT. The encoded protein is CASSKRLAGTGELFF. J is TRBJ2-2 and V is TRBV7-3; 8 nucleotides match TRBD2. With V trimmed by 6 bases and J by 5 bases, 8 bases remained unmatched. The CDR3 is 15 residues long. Per the germline V gene, CDR1 is SGHTA and CDR2 is FQGTGA. The entire variable domain, with the rest obtained from reference TRBV7-3 and TRBJ2-2, is as follows: GAGVSQTPSNKVTEKGKYVELRCDPISGHTALYWYRQSLGQGPEFLIYFQGTGAADDSGLPNDRFFAVRPEGSVSTLKIQRTERGDSAVYLCASSKRLAGTGELFFGEGSRLTVL.